This record concerns one T cell receptor (beta chain) sequence. This clonotype has only a few counts. Its target antigen remains unknown. No base-level quality is on record; no much larger clone is a single base apart. The approximately 39 donors, aged roughly 6 to 95 years, were systemically healthy Caucasian individuals from Russia. Each donor gave roughly 11 milliliters of peripheral blood, drawn into EDTA-treated Vacutainer tubes. PBMCs were isolated by Ficoll-Paque density-gradient centrifugation, with at least 6.5 million obtained per sample. Total RNA, at least 6 micrograms per sample, was extracted from PBMCs with Trizol reagent. For every donor, flow cytometry on a PBMC aliquot measured the percentage of naive CD45RAhigh/CD27high T cells. A distance of 17 bases separates the germline ends of V and J, which lose 0 bases and 2 bases respectively. CDR1 and CDR2 are drawn from the germline V gene (reference sequence): DFQATT, SNEGSKA. Including the terminal cysteine and phenylalanine, the CDR3 comprises 16 residues. Solely the CDR3 DNA is kept, with 48 bases framed from the first base.

To prepare the library, 5' RACE was applied. The sequencer was an Illumina HiSeq 2500. A second PCR of 7 to 11 cycles was run with a J-beta primer mix and a sample-barcoded 5' primer. A unique molecular identifier was introduced onto each TCR beta cDNA molecule by a template-switch 5' adaptor carrying 12 random nucleotides. Each sample yielded at least 3 million CDR3-containing paired-end reads. All of the RNA was converted into first-strand cDNA using the Mint cDNA synthesis kit, with a TRBC-specific oligonucleotide serving as the primer. Following uracil-DNA glycosylase treatment, all cDNA underwent a first 18-cycle PCR with the universal primers M1SS and BC2_uni_R. As for the authors' bioinformatics: For normalization, 1 million high-quality reads were randomly selected from each sample, with every read carrying a distinct molecular identifier. Instead of being binned into consensus sequences, reads that shared molecular identifiers were thrown out. MiTCR, set to a Q25 quality threshold and the strictest error-elimination algorithm, was used for CDR3 identification, clonotype clustering and error correction. Lower-bound total TCR beta diversity was estimated with a nonparametric unseen species model using Euler transformation. The public sequencing data were trimmed at Q25 with fastp and processed into clonotypes with MiXCR by TCRdb, which kept only in-frame beta chains. Rows are unified per CDR3 protein, each entry keeping the most common DNA and genes. TCRdb's processing, not the study's, gives the V and J calls here. The sample includes over 300,000 distinct CDR3 sequences, with about 49% observed a single time. 45% to 65% of the sample comes from the top ten.

The sample is drawn from a study of blood T cells in healthy people across ages (dated by TCRdb to about 2015). Study-wide context: In model experiments, template switching captured about one uniquely barcoded TCR beta cDNA molecule for every two T cells. Age-related changes in TCR beta repertoire diversity were measured in the study by deep sequencing normalized with unique cDNA molecular identifiers. Four age groups were formed from the donors: young (average about 15 years), middle-aged (around 41), aged (roughly 58) and long-lived (82). Donors of different ages were randomly distributed across sequencing lanes to avoid experimental bias. Two additional independent replicas of 1 million unique cDNA reads from the same blood draw were analyzed for two donors (one aged 18 to 30 and one aged 80 or older). The research as a whole found: Compared with the aged group, the long-lived group had more naive CD4+ T cells, fewer expanded clones and increased TCR diversity, a pattern suggesting age selection. As age increased, observed TCR beta diversity per million T cells dropped in a roughly linear way, and a significant reduction was already evident by age about 36. A strong correlation was found between observed TCR beta diversity and the percentage of naive T cells measured by flow cytometry. Conclusive comparison of naive and antigen-experienced compartments was prevented by the profiling of bulk unsorted PBMCs. Donor CMV infection status was unknown, potentially confounding age-related changes in expanded clonotypes. Total diversity estimates from one million sequenced T cells were considered lower bounds and underestimates.

The origin of this receptor is a man between 60 and 75 years old in good health. The source material was blood. Recombination linked TRBV20-1 to TRBJ2-7; TRBD2 could be the D gene, as 6 bases match. The CDR3 has the sequence CSARDPSAGGTYEQYF. The bases are TGCAGTGCTAGAGATCCGAGCGCAGGCGGGACCTACGAGCAGTACTTC.